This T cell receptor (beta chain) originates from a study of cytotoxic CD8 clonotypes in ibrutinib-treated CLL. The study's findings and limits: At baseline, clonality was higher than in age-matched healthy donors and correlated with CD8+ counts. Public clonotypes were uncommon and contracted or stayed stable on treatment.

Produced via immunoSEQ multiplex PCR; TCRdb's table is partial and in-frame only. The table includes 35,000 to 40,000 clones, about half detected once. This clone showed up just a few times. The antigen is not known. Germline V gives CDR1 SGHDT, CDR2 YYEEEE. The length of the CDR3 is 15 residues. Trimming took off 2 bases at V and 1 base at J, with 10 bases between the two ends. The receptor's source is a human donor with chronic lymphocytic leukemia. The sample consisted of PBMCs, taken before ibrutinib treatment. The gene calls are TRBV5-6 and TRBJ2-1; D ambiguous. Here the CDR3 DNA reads TGTGCCAGCAGCTTAGGCAGGTCTTCCTACAATGAGCAGTTCTTC. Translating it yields CASSLGRSSYNEQFF.